The entry below gives a single TCR beta chain sequence along with its context. The entry originates in a study of control samples from healthy donors and cancer patients. Assay used: immunoSEQ multiplex PCR; TCRdb lists only in-frame clones, some missing. The sample includes some 120,000 clones, 85% to 90% of them seen just once. This CDR3 spans 15 amino acids. CDR1 and CDR2 (germline): ENHRY, SYGVKD. V was cut by 6 bases and J by 5 bases, with 16 bases left in between. Sequenced material: PBMCs. The sequence derives from a woman aged 45-60 years with colorectal cancer. The rearrangement links TRBV10-3 to TRBJ2-2, with a tentative D call TRBD2 (6 bases). CDR3 region: CAIRPARAGTGELFF. CDR3 nucleotides: TGTGCCATCAGGCCCGCCCGGGCGGGGACCGGGGAGCTGTTTTTT.